This is a list of T cell receptor beta chains from one sample in a study of T-cell reconstitution after alpha-beta-depleted transplantation in children. One entry per CDR3 protein, called by TCRdb with MiXCR from the PCR reads. The data show about 490,000 distinct CDR3 sequences, 10% seen once. The input for sequencing was PBMCs, taken before TCRalphabeta/CD19-depleted stem cell transplant. These receptors were obtained from a child aged 2 to 9 with inherited bone marrow failure, due to receive a stem cell transplant. CDR3s include the opening cysteine and the closing phenylalanine or tryptophan. Each record gives: V gene, J gene, D gene, clone size, CDR3 DNA, CDR3 protein. A D gene is named only where the DNA matches it firmly. Some rows mark clone size as missing; the rest say once, few, many or name a class of expanded clone.

V gene: TRBV7-2
J gene: TRBJ2-3
D gene: TRBD2
clone size: NA
CDR3 DNA: TGTGCCAGCAGCTTCTCCGGGACTAGCGCGACAGATACGCAGTATTTT
CDR3 protein: CASSFSGTSATDTQYF

V gene: TRBV9
J gene: TRBJ2-3
D gene: NA
clone size: NA
CDR3 DNA: TGTGCCAGCAGCGTAGTAGTGTCTGGCACAGATACGCAGTATTTT
CDR3 protein: CASSVVVSGTDTQYF

V gene: TRBV30
J gene: TRBJ1-5
D gene: NA
clone size: NA
CDR3 DNA: TGTGCCTGGAGTGTACTGGCCTTCAATCAGCCCCAGCATTTT
CDR3 protein: CAWSVLAFNQPQHF

V gene: TRBV28
J gene: TRBJ2-1
D gene: TRBD2
clone size: many
CDR3 DNA: TGTGCCAGCAGTTACTTAGCGGGAGGGCCCGGTGAGCAGTTCTTC
CDR3 protein: CASSYLAGGPGEQFF

V gene: TRBV7-2
J gene: TRBJ2-7
D gene: TRBD2
clone size: many
CDR3 DNA: TGTGCCAGCAGCTTTTCAAGACTAGCGCTACCCTACGAGCAGTACTTC
CDR3 protein: CASSFSRLALPYEQYF

V gene: TRBV5-1
J gene: TRBJ2-5
D gene: TRBD2
clone size: many
CDR3 DNA: TGCGCCAGCAGCTCAGGACTAGACGAGACCCAGTACTTC
CDR3 protein: CASSSGLDETQYF

V gene: TRBV18
J gene: TRBJ2-5
D gene: NA
clone size: few
CDR3 DNA: TGTGCCAGCTCACCACCCAAAACAGCCGGATCGACCCAGTACTTC
CDR3 protein: CASSPPKTAGSTQYF

V gene: TRBV7-7
J gene: TRBJ2-3
D gene: NA
clone size: many
CDR3 DNA: TGTGCTAGCAGCTTAGGTTTCCCAGATACGCAGTATTTT
CDR3 protein: CASSLGFPDTQYF

V gene: TRBV6-5
J gene: TRBJ1-1
D gene: NA
clone size: many
CDR3 DNA: TGTGCCAGCACGGAGGGCACTGAAGCTTTCTTT
CDR3 protein: CASTEGTEAFF

V gene: TRBV7-2
J gene: TRBJ2-1
D gene: TRBD2
clone size: many
CDR3 DNA: TGTGCCAGCAGCTTAGAATTAAGGAGCGGGAGCTATGAGCAGTTCTTC
CDR3 protein: CASSLELRSGSYEQFF

V gene: TRBV29-1
J gene: TRBJ1-3
D gene: NA
clone size: NA
CDR3 DNA: TGCAGCGTTATCCGCGCAGGGTTCGGAAACACCATATATTTT
CDR3 protein: CSVIRAGFGNTIYF

V gene: TRBV12-3/TRBV12-4
J gene: TRBJ1-2
D gene: NA
clone size: many
CDR3 DNA: TGTGCCAGCAGTTTAGCGGGGATTGGGGGTGGCTACACCTTC
CDR3 protein: CASSLAGIGGGYTF

V gene: TRBV20-1
J gene: TRBJ2-7
D gene: NA
clone size: NA
CDR3 DNA: TGCAGTGCTAGATTCGGGACACCGTCCTACGAGCAGTACTTC
CDR3 protein: CSARFGTPSYEQYF

V gene: TRBV12-3/TRBV12-4
J gene: TRBJ2-1
D gene: TRBD2
clone size: many
CDR3 DNA: TGTGCCAGCAGTCCTCGACTAGCGGGAGCTTACGAGCAGTTCTTC
CDR3 protein: CASSPRLAGAYEQFF

V gene: TRBV30
J gene: TRBJ1-1
D gene: NA
clone size: many
CDR3 DNA: TGTGCCTGGACAACAGGTTCCCACACTGAAGCTTTCTTT
CDR3 protein: CAWTTGSHTEAFF

V gene: TRBV4-3
J gene: TRBJ2-5
D gene: NA
clone size: many
CDR3 DNA: TGCGCCAGCAGCCAGAATGTGTGGAGCGGAGGGGAAGAGACCCAGTACTTC
CDR3 protein: CASSQNVWSGGEETQYF

V gene: TRBV5-1
J gene: TRBJ2-7
D gene: NA
clone size: NA
CDR3 DNA: TGCGCCAGCAGTTCCGACAGGTCCGAGCAGTACTTC
CDR3 protein: CASSSDRSEQYF

V gene: TRBV7-2
J gene: TRBJ2-2
D gene: TRBD1
clone size: many
CDR3 DNA: TGTGCCAGCACCCCGGACAGGCGGAACACCGGGGAGCTGTTTTTT
CDR3 protein: CASTPDRRNTGELFF

V gene: TRBV6-1
J gene: TRBJ2-5
D gene: TRBD1
clone size: many
CDR3 DNA: TGTGCCAGCAGCACCGGGACAGGGGGCATGGGGACCCAGTACTTC
CDR3 protein: CASSTGTGGMGTQYF

V gene: TRBV7-9
J gene: TRBJ2-7
D gene: NA
clone size: many
CDR3 DNA: TGTGCCAGCAGTCCCATGGGACTGGATTCCTACGAGCAGTACTTC
CDR3 protein: CASSPMGLDSYEQYF

V gene: TRBV29-1
J gene: TRBJ2-7
D gene: NA
clone size: many
CDR3 DNA: TGCAGCGTTGAAGATGAGGGGGGCACAGCCTACGAGCAGTACTTC
CDR3 protein: CSVEDEGGTAYEQYF

V gene: TRBV12-3/TRBV12-4
J gene: TRBJ1-3
D gene: NA
clone size: many
CDR3 DNA: TGTGCCAGCAGCCTCAGGGAGTCTGGAAACACCATATATTTT
CDR3 protein: CASSLRESGNTIYF

V gene: TRBV27
J gene: TRBJ2-1
D gene: NA
clone size: NA
CDR3 DNA: TGTGCCAGCAGACGGACATCGATCTCCTACAATGAGCAGTTCTTC
CDR3 protein: CASRRTSISYNEQFF

V gene: TRBV20-1
J gene: TRBJ2-3
D gene: NA
clone size: NA
CDR3 DNA: TGCAGTGCCGAGGGCCAGGGACCTGAGTGGACAAATACGCAGTATTTT
CDR3 protein: CSAEGQGPEWTNTQYF

V gene: TRBV5-1
J gene: TRBJ2-2
D gene: TRBD1
clone size: many
CDR3 DNA: TGCGCCAGCAGCTTGATGGGACAGGGGACCACCGGGGAGCTGTTTTTT
CDR3 protein: CASSLMGQGTTGELFF

V gene: TRBV11-2
J gene: TRBJ1-1
D gene: TRBD1
clone size: NA
CDR3 DNA: TGTGCCAGCAGCTCACGGGCCTTACAACAGGGGGTCAGTAACACTGAAGCTTTCTTT
CDR3 protein: CASSSRALQQGVSNTEAFF

V gene: TRBV28
J gene: TRBJ1-2
D gene: TRBD1
clone size: many
CDR3 DNA: TGTGCCAGCAGCCCTCCCCCCGACAGGGTGTCGTATGGCTACACCTTC
CDR3 protein: CASSPPPDRVSYGYTF

V gene: TRBV12-3/TRBV12-4
J gene: TRBJ2-7
D gene: NA
clone size: NA
CDR3 DNA: TGTGCCAGCAGTTTAGACACCCTCCTTGGGGAGCAGTACTTC
CDR3 protein: CASSLDTLLGEQYF

V gene: TRBV23-1
J gene: TRBJ2-1
D gene: NA
clone size: many
CDR3 DNA: TGCGCCAGCGGGTCGGGACTTAAGTTCTTC
CDR3 protein: CASGSGLKFF

V gene: TRBV29-1
J gene: TRBJ2-1
D gene: TRBD2
clone size: many
CDR3 DNA: TGCAGCGTTGAAGATATCCAGCGGGAGGATAGCTACAATGAGCAGTTCTTC
CDR3 protein: CSVEDIQREDSYNEQFF

V gene: TRBV2
J gene: TRBJ2-1
D gene: TRBD2
clone size: many
CDR3 DNA: TGTGCCAGGTCGGGGACTAGCGGGAATAAACTCTACAATGAGCAGTTCTTC
CDR3 protein: CARSGTSGNKLYNEQFF

V gene: TRBV12-3/TRBV12-4
J gene: TRBJ1-1
D gene: TRBD1
clone size: NA
CDR3 DNA: TGTGCCATTTGGACAGGGGCGAGGGGCACTGAAGCTTTCTTT
CDR3 protein: CAIWTGARGTEAFF

V gene: TRBV6-2/TRBV6-3
J gene: TRBJ1-5
D gene: NA
clone size: NA
CDR3 DNA: TGTGCCAGCAGTTACGGGACGGGTGGCAATCAGCCCCAGCATTTT
CDR3 protein: CASSYGTGGNQPQHF

V gene: TRBV5-1
J gene: TRBJ2-7
D gene: TRBD2
clone size: many
CDR3 DNA: TGCGCCAGCAGCCCCGCCATCGCTAGCGGGACCTACGAGCAGTACTTC
CDR3 protein: CASSPAIASGTYEQYF

V gene: TRBV12-3/TRBV12-4
J gene: TRBJ2-2
D gene: NA
clone size: many
CDR3 DNA: TGTGCCAGCAGTTTAGCTCTAGGGCTGTTTTTT
CDR3 protein: CASSLALGLFF

V gene: TRBV19
J gene: TRBJ2-7
D gene: TRBD2
clone size: few
CDR3 DNA: TGTGCCAGTAGTATCGGGCTAGCGGGAGCAGCTGAGCAGTACTTC
CDR3 protein: CASSIGLAGAAEQYF

V gene: TRBV25-1
J gene: TRBJ2-7
D gene: NA
clone size: few
CDR3 DNA: TGTGCCAGCAGTGCGTTAGGCTACGAGCAGTACTTC
CDR3 protein: CASSALGYEQYF

V gene: TRBV12-5
J gene: TRBJ2-1
D gene: NA
clone size: many
CDR3 DNA: TGTGCTAGTGGTTTCTGGGAGGACGAGCAGTTCTTC
CDR3 protein: CASGFWEDEQFF

V gene: TRBV28
J gene: TRBJ2-1
D gene: NA
clone size: many
CDR3 DNA: TGTGCCAGCACCCTCTTCGGCCAGGGGTTTAGCAATGAGCAGTTCTTC
CDR3 protein: CASTLFGQGFSNEQFF

V gene: TRBV29-1
J gene: TRBJ2-7
D gene: NA
clone size: many
CDR3 DNA: TGCAGCGTTGAATCGTACGGATCCTACGAGCAGTACTTC
CDR3 protein: CSVESYGSYEQYF

V gene: TRBV3-1
J gene: TRBJ1-2
D gene: TRBD1
clone size: many
CDR3 DNA: TGTGCCAGCAGCCAAGAATGGACAGGGCAGGAGGGCTACACCTTC
CDR3 protein: CASSQEWTGQEGYTF

V gene: TRBV7-9
J gene: TRBJ1-5
D gene: NA
clone size: many
CDR3 DNA: TGTGCCAGCAGCTTGCTGCGGCCCCAGCATTTT
CDR3 protein: CASSLLRPQHF

V gene: TRBV15
J gene: TRBJ1-4
D gene: TRBD1
clone size: few
CDR3 DNA: TGTGCCTCCGGGACAGGGGACGACGAAAAACTGTTTTTT
CDR3 protein: CASGTGDDEKLFF

V gene: TRBV19
J gene: TRBJ2-3
D gene: NA
clone size: NA
CDR3 DNA: TGTGCCAGTAGTATTAGGCTATTCGGGGCAGATACGCAGTATTTT
CDR3 protein: CASSIRLFGADTQYF

V gene: TRBV5-5
J gene: TRBJ2-1
D gene: TRBD1
clone size: many
CDR3 DNA: TGTGCCAGCAGCTTAGACAGGGGGCTTGAGCAGTTCTTC
CDR3 protein: CASSLDRGLEQFF

V gene: TRBV11-2
J gene: TRBJ1-5
D gene: NA
clone size: NA
CDR3 DNA: TGTGCCAGCAGTGCCCAGACGATGGGGAATCAGCCCCAGCATTTT
CDR3 protein: CASSAQTMGNQPQHF

V gene: TRBV5-1
J gene: TRBJ2-1
D gene: TRBD2
clone size: many
CDR3 DNA: TGCGCCAGCAGCTTCGACTTAGCGGGCTCCTACAATGAGCAGTTCTTC
CDR3 protein: CASSFDLAGSYNEQFF

V gene: TRBV30
J gene: TRBJ1-5
D gene: NA
clone size: many
CDR3 DNA: TGTGCCTGGAGTGTACACAGGGGCAATCAGCCCCAGCATTTT
CDR3 protein: CAWSVHRGNQPQHF

V gene: TRBV29-1
J gene: TRBJ1-2
D gene: NA
clone size: many
CDR3 DNA: TGCAGCGTGGGGGACTTGACGGGCTATGGCTACACCTTC
CDR3 protein: CSVGDLTGYGYTF

V gene: TRBV6-1
J gene: TRBJ2-1
D gene: NA
clone size: many
CDR3 DNA: TGTGCCAGCAGACTGCCCTACAATGAGCAGTTCTTC
CDR3 protein: CASRLPYNEQFF

V gene: TRBV28
J gene: TRBJ2-7
D gene: NA
clone size: many
CDR3 DNA: TGTGCCAGCAGTCCCCACAAGGAGCAGTACTTC
CDR3 protein: CASSPHKEQYF

V gene: TRBV5-5
J gene: TRBJ2-5
D gene: NA
clone size: many
CDR3 DNA: TGTGCCAGCAGCTCGGGACACGAAGAGACCCAGTACTTC
CDR3 protein: CASSSGHEETQYF

V gene: TRBV7-9
J gene: TRBJ2-2
D gene: NA
clone size: many
CDR3 DNA: TGTGCCAGCAGCGGGGCGATACTCAACACCGGGGAGCTGTTTTTT
CDR3 protein: CASSGAILNTGELFF

V gene: TRBV20-1
J gene: TRBJ2-7
D gene: NA
clone size: many
CDR3 DNA: TGCAGTGCTAGAGATTCCCTAGCCTTTGGCTACGAGCAGTACTTC
CDR3 protein: CSARDSLAFGYEQYF

V gene: TRBV7-9
J gene: TRBJ1-1
D gene: NA
clone size: many
CDR3 DNA: TGTGCCAGCAGCTCCGGGGGCGCTGAAGCTTTCTTT
CDR3 protein: CASSSGGAEAFF

V gene: TRBV7-9
J gene: TRBJ2-5
D gene: NA
clone size: NA
CDR3 DNA: TGTGCCAGCAGCTTAAGCCGGGCCCTCGTGGAGACCCAGTACTTC
CDR3 protein: CASSLSRALVETQYF

V gene: TRBV27
J gene: TRBJ2-7
D gene: NA
clone size: many
CDR3 DNA: TGTGCCAGCAGTTTACAGGCCCAGTTCGAGCAGTACTTC
CDR3 protein: CASSLQAQFEQYF